These T cell receptor beta chains were read from a single sample in a study of OX40 agonist ivuxolimab in advanced cancers. Data came from immunoSEQ multiplex PCR; TCRdb stores just in-frame clones and leaves some out. The sample holds 66,000 or so clones, roughly 81% seen once. The sample here was CD4+ or CD8+ T cells sorted from blood, taken in a trial of the OX40 agonist ivuxolimab. The receptors stem from an adult with an advanced solid tumor such as melanoma, head and neck, liver or kidney cancer. CDR3s include the opening cysteine and the closing phenylalanine or tryptophan. The D gene is left open where the match is weak. Size is stated for part of the rows, as once, few or many counts, or as a class when the clone is expanded.

V gene: TRBV11-3
clone size: .
D gene: TRBD2
J gene: TRBJ2-1
CDR3 DNA: TGTGCCAGCAGCCCCGGAGGAGGCGGGAGGCTCTACAATGAGCAGTTCTTC
CDR3 protein: CASSPGGGGRLYNEQFF

V gene: TRBV11-2
clone size: .
D gene: TRBD2
J gene: TRBJ2-7
CDR3 DNA: TGTGCCAGCTCGTCGCCCTTAGCGGGAAGGAGCTCCTACGAGCAGTACTTC
CDR3 protein: CASSSPLAGRSSYEQYF

V gene: TRBV7-3
clone size: .
D gene: TRBD2
J gene: TRBJ2-2
CDR3 DNA: TGTGCCAGCCGGGAGGCGGGATCGAACACCGGGGAGCTGTTTTTT
CDR3 protein: CASREAGSNTGELFF

V gene: TRBV6-6
clone size: once
D gene: TRBD1
J gene: TRBJ2-3
CDR3 DNA: TGTGCCAGCAGTATCGGACAGGGTTCAGATACGCAGTATTTT
CDR3 protein: CASSIGQGSDTQYF

V gene: TRBV5-6
clone size: .
D gene: TRBD1
J gene: TRBJ1-1
CDR3 DNA: TGTGCCAGCAGCCGGGACAGTGAAGCTTTCTTT
CDR3 protein: CASSRDSEAFF

V gene: TRBV28
clone size: .
D gene: .
J gene: TRBJ2-5
CDR3 DNA: TGTGCCAGCAGTTTATCCCCAACCCGGGAGACCCAGTACTTC
CDR3 protein: CASSLSPTRETQYF

V gene: TRBV11-3
clone size: .
D gene: TRBD1
J gene: TRBJ2-7
CDR3 DNA: TGTGCCAGCAGCCCCGGACAGGGACTTACCTACGAGCAGTACTTC
CDR3 protein: CASSPGQGLTYEQYF

V gene: TRBV19
clone size: .
D gene: .
J gene: TRBJ2-6
CDR3 DNA: TGTGCCAGTCAGACAGGTTACTCTGGGGCCAACGTCCTGACTTTC
CDR3 protein: CASQTGYSGANVLTF

V gene: TRBV2
clone size: .
D gene: .
J gene: TRBJ2-3
CDR3 DNA: TGTGCCAGCAGTGTCTCAGGGGCGCTTTCAGATACGCAGTATTTT
CDR3 protein: CASSVSGALSDTQYF

V gene: TRBV19
clone size: .
D gene: .
J gene: TRBJ1-1
CDR3 DNA: TGTGCCAGCACGAGACGAGCGTTAACTGAAGCTTTCTTT
CDR3 protein: CASTRRALTEAFF

V gene: TRBV14
clone size: .
D gene: TRBD1
J gene: TRBJ2-7
CDR3 DNA: TGTGCCAGCAGCCAACAGACAGGGGGTTCCTACGAGCAGTACTTC
CDR3 protein: CASSQQTGGSYEQYF

V gene: TRBV6-5
clone size: .
D gene: TRBD1
J gene: TRBJ1-1
CDR3 DNA: TGTGCCAGCAGTTCCCTCGGAGGGGGCTATACTGAAGCTTTCTTT
CDR3 protein: CASSSLGGGYTEAFF

V gene: TRBV6-1
clone size: .
D gene: .
J gene: TRBJ1-5
CDR3 DNA: TGTGCCAGCAGTGAAGCGAGGGGGTGGGGTGAAGGGACTCAGCCCCAGCATTTT
CDR3 protein: CASSEARGWGEGTQPQHF

V gene: TRBV2
clone size: .
D gene: .
J gene: TRBJ2-1
CDR3 DNA: TGTGCCAGCCTTACGAGGGGGGTCAATGAGCAGTTCTTC
CDR3 protein: CASLTRGVNEQFF

V gene: TRBV18
clone size: .
D gene: TRBD1
J gene: TRBJ1-1
CDR3 DNA: TGTGCCAGCTCACCACAAGGACAGGTTGAAGCTTTCTTT
CDR3 protein: CASSPQGQVEAFF

V gene: TRBV19
clone size: .
D gene: .
J gene: TRBJ2-2
CDR3 DNA: TGTGCCAGTAGTATCATTTCTGCAAACACCGGGGAGCTGTTTTTT
CDR3 protein: CASSIISANTGELFF

V gene: TRBV2
clone size: .
D gene: .
J gene: TRBJ2-2
CDR3 DNA: TGTGCCAGCAGCGGACATTTCGGGGAGCTGTTTTTT
CDR3 protein: CASSGHFGELFF

V gene: TRBV5-1
clone size: .
D gene: TRBD1
J gene: TRBJ2-5
CDR3 DNA: TGCGCCAGCAGCCGCAGCCAGACAGGGCAAGAGACCCAGTACTTC
CDR3 protein: CASSRSQTGQETQYF

V gene: TRBV6-1
clone size: .
D gene: .
J gene: TRBJ1-2
CDR3 DNA: TGTGCCAGCAGTTCTCCTGTGTCTAGGGGCTACACCTTC
CDR3 protein: CASSSPVSRGYTF

V gene: TRBV19
clone size: .
D gene: .
J gene: TRBJ1-1
CDR3 DNA: TGTGCCAGTAGTCAACAGGGTAGCACTGAAGCTTTCTTT
CDR3 protein: CASSQQGSTEAFF

V gene: TRBV10-3
clone size: .
D gene: TRBD1
J gene: TRBJ1-1
CDR3 DNA: TGTGCCATCAGCCGACAGGGGGCGCAAGGCACTGAAGCTTTCTTT
CDR3 protein: CAISRQGAQGTEAFF

V gene: TRBV5-1
clone size: .
D gene: .
J gene: TRBJ2-5
CDR3 DNA: TGCGCCAGCAGCTTGGACGCAGGAAAAGAGACCCAGTACTTC
CDR3 protein: CASSLDAGKETQYF

V gene: TRBV29-1
clone size: once
D gene: .
J gene: TRBJ1-2
CDR3 DNA: TGCAGCGTGGACTCAGGGTCTCACTATGGCTACACCTTC
CDR3 protein: CSVDSGSHYGYTF

V gene: TRBV28
clone size: .
D gene: .
J gene: TRBJ1-5
CDR3 DNA: TGTGCCAGCGGGTCCGATCAGCCCCAGCATTTT
CDR3 protein: CASGSDQPQHF

V gene: TRBV6-5
clone size: .
D gene: .
J gene: TRBJ1-2
CDR3 DNA: TGTGCCAGCAGTGACAGGATCAAGCACTTC
CDR3 protein: CASSDRIKHF

V gene: TRBV6-1
clone size: .
D gene: .
J gene: TRBJ1-2
CDR3 DNA: TGTGCCAGCAGTGAGCTGACAGACTATGGCTACACCTTC
CDR3 protein: CASSELTDYGYTF

V gene: TRBV5-1
clone size: many
D gene: .
J gene: TRBJ1-6
CDR3 DNA: TGCGCCAGCAGCTTGGCCTCTGTTGGGAATTCACCCCTCCACTTT
CDR3 protein: CASSLASVGNSPLHF

V gene: TRBV28
clone size: .
D gene: TRBD2
J gene: TRBJ2-5
CDR3 DNA: TGTGCCAGCAGGGGGGGGGACCGTCGGACCCAGTACTTC
CDR3 protein: CASRGGDRRTQYF

V gene: TRBV29-1
clone size: .
D gene: TRBD2
J gene: TRBJ2-3
CDR3 DNA: TGCAGCGTTGAAGGGGCGGGCGGGAGTAGCACAGATACGCAGTATTTT
CDR3 protein: CSVEGAGGSSTDTQYF

V gene: TRBV5-1
clone size: .
D gene: .
J gene: TRBJ2-1
CDR3 DNA: TGCGCCAGCAGCTTGCCCCGGGACCCAGGTAACAATGAGCAGTTCTTC
CDR3 protein: CASSLPRDPGNNEQFF

V gene: TRBV11-2
clone size: .
D gene: TRBD1
J gene: TRBJ2-6
CDR3 DNA: TGTGCCAGCAGCAAACGGGGACAGGGGGCCACTGGGGCCAACGTCCTGACTTTC
CDR3 protein: CASSKRGQGATGANVLTF

V gene: TRBV15
clone size: .
D gene: TRBD2
J gene: TRBJ2-3
CDR3 DNA: TGTGCCACCAGCCCGGCACTAGCGTACACAGATACGCAGTATTTT
CDR3 protein: CATSPALAYTDTQYF

V gene: TRBV29-1
clone size: .
D gene: .
J gene: TRBJ1-1
CDR3 DNA: TGCAGCGTTGGACAGAAATGGGGGAACACTGAAGCTTTCTTT
CDR3 protein: CSVGQKWGNTEAFF

V gene: TRBV5-5
clone size: .
D gene: .
J gene: TRBJ1-3
CDR3 DNA: TGTGCCAGCAGCTTGTACCGTGACATAGAGTTCTCTGGAAACACCATATATTTT
CDR3 protein: CASSLYRDIEFSGNTIYF

V gene: TRBV19
clone size: .
D gene: TRBD1
J gene: TRBJ2-1
CDR3 DNA: TGTGCCAGCCGGACAGGGGTCGCCTCCTACAATGAGCAGTTCTTC
CDR3 protein: CASRTGVASYNEQFF

V gene: TRBV7-3
clone size: .
D gene: .
J gene: TRBJ2-3
CDR3 DNA: TGTGCCAGCAGCTCGACAGCGACAGATACGCAGTATTTT
CDR3 protein: CASSSTATDTQYF

V gene: TRBV7-3
clone size: .
D gene: .
J gene: TRBJ2-1
CDR3 DNA: TGTGCCAGCAGCTTAAGAGGGTCCGGTACGAGAGGGGCACAAAATGAGCAGTTCTTC
CDR3 protein: CASSLRGSGTRGAQNEQFF

V gene: TRBV9
clone size: .
D gene: .
J gene: TRBJ1-2
CDR3 DNA: TGTGCCAGCAGCGTAGATCAGGGCGGAGGAGGCTACACCTTC
CDR3 protein: CASSVDQGGGGYTF

V gene: TRBV7-8
clone size: .
D gene: .
J gene: TRBJ2-7
CDR3 DNA: TGTGCCAGCAGCTTCGGCTCCTCTGCCCATAGCTCCTACGAGCAGTACTTC
CDR3 protein: CASSFGSSAHSSYEQYF

V gene: TRBV18
clone size: few
D gene: .
J gene: TRBJ2-7
CDR3 DNA: TGTGCCAGCTCACCCCAGTCCATTTCAGGGTTCGGCGAGCAGTACTTC
CDR3 protein: CASSPQSISGFGEQYF

V gene: TRBV7-8
clone size: .
D gene: .
J gene: TRBJ1-2
CDR3 DNA: TGTGCCAGCAGCTCGAGGTGGCGGTTCTTC
CDR3 protein: CASSSRWRFF

V gene: TRBV7-9
clone size: .
D gene: .
J gene: TRBJ2-3
CDR3 DNA: TGTGCCAGCAGCTTAGACGGGTATAGCACAGATACGCAGTATTTT
CDR3 protein: CASSLDGYSTDTQYF

V gene: TRBV10-3
clone size: .
D gene: .
J gene: TRBJ2-5
CDR3 DNA: TGTGCCATCAGTGACCTTAGTAGCGCGGAGACCCAGTACTTC
CDR3 protein: CAISDLSSAETQYF

V gene: TRBV7-9
clone size: .
D gene: .
J gene: TRBJ1-1
CDR3 DNA: TGTGCCAGCAGCTTAGATGGGGTGAACACTGAAGCTTTCTTT
CDR3 protein: CASSLDGVNTEAFF

V gene: TRBV7-9
clone size: .
D gene: .
J gene: TRBJ1-1
CDR3 DNA: TGTGCCAGCAGTATTCAGGGGATCAACACTGAAGCTTTCTTT
CDR3 protein: CASSIQGINTEAFF

V gene: TRBV30
clone size: .
D gene: TRBD2
J gene: TRBJ2-1
CDR3 DNA: TGTGCCTGGAGTAACTGGGGGGGTACCTACAATGAGCAGTTCTTC
CDR3 protein: CAWSNWGGTYNEQFF

V gene: TRBV28
clone size: once
D gene: TRBD2
J gene: TRBJ2-7
CDR3 DNA: TGTGCCAGCAGCACCGCAGGTAGCGGGAACTACGAGCAGTACTTC
CDR3 protein: CASSTAGSGNYEQYF

V gene: TRBV10-3
clone size: .
D gene: TRBD1
J gene: TRBJ1-2
CDR3 DNA: TGTGCCATCAGTGGGGACAGTCCTAACTATGGCTACACCTTC
CDR3 protein: CAISGDSPNYGYTF

V gene: TRBV28
clone size: .
D gene: TRBD1
J gene: TRBJ1-2
CDR3 DNA: TGTGCCAGCAGGGGGACAGGGGTGGGCTATGGCTACACCTTC
CDR3 protein: CASRGTGVGYGYTF

V gene: TRBV5-1
clone size: .
D gene: .
J gene: TRBJ1-5
CDR3 DNA: TGCGCCAGCAGCTTTAACAGGGTTTGTAATCAGCCCCAGCATTTT
CDR3 protein: CASSFNRVCNQPQHF

V gene: TRBV7-9
clone size: .
D gene: TRBD2
J gene: TRBJ2-1
CDR3 DNA: TGTGCCAGCAGCTTAACGGGAGGGCACAATGAGCAGTTCTTC
CDR3 protein: CASSLTGGHNEQFF

V gene: TRBV5-1
clone size: medium-sized
D gene: .
J gene: TRBJ1-2
CDR3 DNA: TGCGCCAGCAGCTTGGACGCTAACTATGGCTACACCTTC
CDR3 protein: CASSLDANYGYTF

V gene: TRBV29-1
clone size: .
D gene: .
J gene: TRBJ2-3
CDR3 DNA: TGCAGCGTTGGTGTCGCGGGAACCGGCCCAGATACGCAGTATTTT
CDR3 protein: CSVGVAGTGPDTQYF

V gene: TRBV27
clone size: .
D gene: .
J gene: TRBJ1-4
CDR3 DNA: TGTGCCAGCAGTTCCCAACGGGCAACTAATGAAAAACTGTTTTTT
CDR3 protein: CASSSQRATNEKLFF

V gene: TRBV29-1
clone size: once
D gene: .
J gene: TRBJ2-5
CDR3 DNA: TGCAGCGGCAGGGACGGTACACAAGAGACCCAGTACTTC
CDR3 protein: CSGRDGTQETQYF

V gene: TRBV5-1
clone size: .
D gene: .
J gene: TRBJ1-2
CDR3 DNA: TGCGCCAGCAGCTTGGATACAGGGAGGATCGATGGCTACACCTTC
CDR3 protein: CASSLDTGRIDGYTF

V gene: TRBV5-1
clone size: once
D gene: .
J gene: TRBJ2-6
CDR3 DNA: TGCGCCAGCAGCCAACCACAGGGTCTCGTACTTGGGGCCAACGTCCTGACTTTC
CDR3 protein: CASSQPQGLVLGANVLTF

V gene: TRBV11-2
clone size: .
D gene: TRBD2
J gene: TRBJ2-1
CDR3 DNA: TGTGCCAGCAGCCGCGGGACTAGCGGGAACTACAATGAGCAGTTCTTC
CDR3 protein: CASSRGTSGNYNEQFF

V gene: TRBV7-2
clone size: .
D gene: TRBD2
J gene: TRBJ2-7
CDR3 DNA: TGTGCCAGCAGCTTATTCCAGTTGGCGGCGGGAGACGGGTACGAGCAGTACTTC
CDR3 protein: CASSLFQLAAGDGYEQYF